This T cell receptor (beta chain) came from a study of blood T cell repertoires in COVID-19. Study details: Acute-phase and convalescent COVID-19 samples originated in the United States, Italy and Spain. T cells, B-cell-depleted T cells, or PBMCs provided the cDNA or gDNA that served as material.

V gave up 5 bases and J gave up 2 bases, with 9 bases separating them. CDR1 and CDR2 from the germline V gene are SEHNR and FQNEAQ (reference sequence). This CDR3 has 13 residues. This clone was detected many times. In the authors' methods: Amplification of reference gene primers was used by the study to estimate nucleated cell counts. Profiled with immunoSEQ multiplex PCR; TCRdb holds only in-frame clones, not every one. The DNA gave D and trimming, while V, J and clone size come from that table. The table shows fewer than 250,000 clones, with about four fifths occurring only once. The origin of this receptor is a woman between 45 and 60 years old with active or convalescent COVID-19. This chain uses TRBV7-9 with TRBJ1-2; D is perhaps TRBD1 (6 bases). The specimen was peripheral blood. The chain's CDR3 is CASSRQENYGYTF. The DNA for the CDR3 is TGTGCCAGCAGCCGACAGGAGAACTATGGCTACACCTTC.